This T cell receptor beta chain originates from a study of blood T cell repertoires in COVID-19. Looking at the study overall: T cells, B-cell-depleted T cells, or PBMCs provided the cDNA or gDNA that served as material.

Original processing notes: Amplification of reference gene primers was used by the study to estimate nucleated cell counts. Profiling relied on immunoSEQ multiplex PCR, and the TCRdb table lists in-frame clones only, not all of them. Clone size and V and J calls were adopted from that table, with D and trimming inferred from the DNA. Among about 480,000 clones listed, about 87% were seen once. Seattle enrolled patients during active infection and tracked them longitudinally. Trimming stripped 8 bases from V and 0 bases from J, with 8 bases between. This CDR3 region has 13 residues. The receptor was derived from a woman between 45 and 60 years old with COVID-19, enrolled during active disease. The chain couples TRBV12-3 or TRBV12-4 to TRBJ1-3; D remains ambiguous. Sample: peripheral blood. CDR3 sequence (DNA): TGTGCCAGCGGCCCCCTCTCTGGAAACACCATATATTTT. Protein: CASGPLSGNTIYF.